The sequence of this T cell receptor beta chain was determined in a study of OX40 agonist ivuxolimab in advanced cancers. Profiling relied on immunoSEQ multiplex PCR, and the TCRdb table lists in-frame clones only, not all of them. The sample yields roughly 64,000 clones, 82% seen once. V was trimmed by 8 bases and J by 0 bases, leaving 14 bases between them. Germline CDR1 and CDR2: SNHLY and FYNNEI. This CDR3 spans 15 amino acids. The TCR comes from an adult with an advanced solid tumor such as melanoma, head and neck, liver or kidney cancer. Sequenced here: CD4+ or CD8+ T cells sorted from blood, sampled in a trial of the OX40 agonist ivuxolimab. This chain uses TRBV2 with TRBJ1-5, with D maybe TRBD1 (6 bases). CDR3 in amino acids: CASSRGGGSNQPQHF. The CDR3, as DNA: TGTGCCAGCTCCCGGGGAGGGGGTAGCAATCAGCCCCAGCATTTT.